Below, one TCR beta chain is given with its context. The sample is drawn from a study of CD8 T cells in Susac syndrome. Study-level background: When blood was drawn, the patients with Susac syndrome were therapy-naive, on corticosteroids, or on intravenous immunoglobulin alone.

RNA amounts of roughly 0.45 to 1 ug underwent reverse transcription with random hexamers. TCR beta CDR3 was amplified by immunoSEQ covering 54 Vbeta and 13 Jbeta. TCRdb reprocessed the immunoSEQ multiplex PCR reads via MiXCR and lists one record per CDR3 protein. The sample has 80,000 or so distinct CDR3 sequences, 85% to 95% seen once. With 7 bases removed from V and 0 bases from J, the gap between germline ends came to 7 bases. Germline CDR1 DFQATT, CDR2 SNEGSKA (reference sequence). This CDR3 contains 11 residues. This chain links TRBV20-1 with TRBJ2-7, with unresolved D. Sequencing was done on a sample of CD4+ T cells from PBMCs. The sequence derives from a human donor with Susac syndrome. The chain's CDR3 is CSGISSYEQYF. CDR3 in DNA: TGCAGTGGGATCAGCTCCTACGAGCAGTACTTC.